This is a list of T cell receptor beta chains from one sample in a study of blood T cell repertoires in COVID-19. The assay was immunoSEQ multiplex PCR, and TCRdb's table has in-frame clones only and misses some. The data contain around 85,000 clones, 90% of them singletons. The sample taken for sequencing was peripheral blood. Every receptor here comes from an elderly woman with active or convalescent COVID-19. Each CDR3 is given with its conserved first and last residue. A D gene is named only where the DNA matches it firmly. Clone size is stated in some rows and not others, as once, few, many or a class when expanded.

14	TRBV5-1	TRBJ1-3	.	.	TGCGCCAGCAGCCTGACACCCTCTGGAAACACCATATATTTT	CASSLTPSGNTIYF
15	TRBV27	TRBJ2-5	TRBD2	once	TGTGCCAGCAGTTCCCCGGGACTAGCCCAAGAGACCCAGTACTTC	CASSSPGLAQETQYF
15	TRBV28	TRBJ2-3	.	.	TGTGCCAGCAGAAGACCAGGGAAACCCACAGATACGCAGTATTTT	CASRRPGKPTDTQYF
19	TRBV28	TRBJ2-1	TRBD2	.	TGTGCCAGCAGCTTCGCGGGACTAGCGGGAGGAATCTCCTACAATGAGCAGTTCTTC	CASSFAGLAGGISYNEQFF
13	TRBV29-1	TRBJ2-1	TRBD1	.	TGCAGCGTTAGGGACAGAGGCGACAATGAGCAGTTCTTC	CSVRDRGDNEQFF
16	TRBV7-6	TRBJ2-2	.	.	TGTGCCAGCAGCTTACTCAGAGGGGAGGAGAACGGGGAGCTGTTTTTT	CASSLLRGEENGELFF
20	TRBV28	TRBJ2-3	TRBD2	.	TGTGCCAGCAGTCCACAGGGATTCCGACTAGCGACACGGGTTAGAGATACGCAGTATTTT	CASSPQGFRLATRVRDTQYF
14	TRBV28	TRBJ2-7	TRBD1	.	TGTGCCAGCGGATCACCGGGACAGTACTACGAGCAGTACTTC	CASGSPGQYYEQYF
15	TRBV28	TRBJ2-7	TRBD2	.	TGTGCCAGCAGCCCTACTAGCGGGGGACCCTACGAGCAGTACTTC	CASSPTSGGPYEQYF
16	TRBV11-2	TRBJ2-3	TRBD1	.	TGTGCCAGCAGCCCCCGACAGGGCATTAGCACAGATACGCAGTATTTT	CASSPRQGISTDTQYF
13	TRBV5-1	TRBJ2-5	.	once	TGCGCCAGCAGCCCCGGGTTCCAAGAGACCCAGTACTTC	CASSPGFQETQYF
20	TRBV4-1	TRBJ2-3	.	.	TGCGCCAGCAGCCAAGAAGGCCCCCAAAAGGGGGTACCTAGCACAGATACGCAGTATTTT	CASSQEGPQKGVPSTDTQYF
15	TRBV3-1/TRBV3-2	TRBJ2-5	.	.	TGTGCCAGCAGCCCCCCGGGTAGCGGCGGGGAGACCCAGTACTTC	CASSPPGSGGETQYF
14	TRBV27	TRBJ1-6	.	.	TGTGCCAGCAGTCCCGGGGAGCGTAGTTCACCCCTCCACTTT	CASSPGERSSPLHF
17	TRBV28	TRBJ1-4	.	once	TGTGCCAGCAGTTTATGGTCGACGGGGAACTCTAATGAAAAACTGTTTTTT	CASSLWSTGNSNEKLFF
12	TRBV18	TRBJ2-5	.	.	TGTGCCAGCTCACCTGCCGGGGAGACCCAGTACTTC	CASSPAGETQYF
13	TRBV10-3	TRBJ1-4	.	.	TGTGCCATCGGCAGGGGCCCTAATGAAAAACTGTTTTTT	CAIGRGPNEKLFF
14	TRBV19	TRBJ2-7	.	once	TGTGCCAGTAGTGCCAGGACAGCCTCCTACGAGCAGTACTTC	CASSARTASYEQYF
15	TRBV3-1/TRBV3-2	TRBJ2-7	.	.	TGTGCCAGCAGTCAACAGGGTCTGCCGGTCTACGAGCAGTACTTC	CASSQQGLPVYEQYF
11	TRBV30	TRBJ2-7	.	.	TGTGCCTGGAAGAGTAGCCACGAGCAGTACTTC	CAWKSSHEQYF
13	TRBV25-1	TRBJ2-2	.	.	TGTGCCAGCAGTGCAGGGCGGACCGGGGAGCTGTTTTTT	CASSAGRTGELFF
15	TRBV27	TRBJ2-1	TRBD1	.	TGTGCCAGCAGTTTCCGGACAGGGGTCGACAATGAGCAGTTCTTC	CASSFRTGVDNEQFF
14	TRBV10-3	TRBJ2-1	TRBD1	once	TGTGCCATCAGTCCGGGACAGGACCACAATGAGCAGTTCTTC	CAISPGQDHNEQFF